A single sample gave rise to the 7 T cell receptor beta chains below, sequenced in a study of T cell responses to AZD1222 COVID-19 vaccine. Assay: immunoSEQ multiplex PCR; the TCRdb copy retains only in-frame clones and omits some. The sample contains 150,000 to 250,000 clones, about 94% of which appear only once. The source was peripheral blood, collected 28 days after the second AZD1222 dose. The receptor source for this set is an adult who received the AZD1222 COVID-19 vaccine.

The gene calls are TRBV28 and TRBJ2-7; D is ambiguous. Germline CDR1 MDHEN, CDR2 SYDVKM. V gave up 2 bases and J gave up 3 bases, with 11 bases separating them. The CDR3 contains 14 residues. The CDR3 loop is CASSLAHPDYEQYF. Written as DNA, the CDR3 is TGTGCCAGCAGTTTAGCCCACCCAGACTACGAGCAGTACTTC.

The genes are TRBV27 and TRBJ1-1; D uncertain. The CDR3 is made up of 13 amino acids. The V end lost 5 bases, the J end lost 1 base, and 8 bases lay between the germline ends. Germline CDR1 MNHEY, CDR2 SMNVEV (reference sequence). The CDR3 loop reads CASSLDPNTEAFF. The CDR3 nucleotides are TGTGCCAGCAGTCTAGACCCGAACACTGAAGCTTTCTTT.

The chain employs TRBV6-6 and TRBJ2-1; TRBD2 matches at 9 bases. Germline CDR1 is MNHNY and CDR2 is SVGAGI (reference sequence). The trim removed 5 bases at V and 7 bases at J, leaving 12 bases unmatched. This CDR3 has 16 amino acids. The CDR3 here is CASSPASGVRDNEQFF. The CDR3 DNA follows: TGTGCCAGCAGTCCCGCTAGCGGGGTCAGGGATAATGAGCAGTTCTTC.

This chain joins TRBV7-9 and TRBJ1-2; D not certain. This CDR3 is 12 amino acids long. Between the trimmed V and J ends, which lost 5 bases and 10 bases, there was a span of 14 bases. Germline loops: CDR1 SEHNR, CDR2 FQNEAQ (reference sequence). CDR3 DNA sequence: TGTGCCAGCAGCCAAGAAGGGCCGGTCTACACCTTC. Its translation: CASSQEGPVYTF.

This chain joins TRBV29-1 and TRBJ2-5; D is undetermined. The CDR3 has 11 amino acids. The V gene lost 4 bases and the J gene lost 1 base, with 4 bases spanning the gap. The V gene's germline CDR1 is SQVTM and CDR2 ANQGSEA. CDR3 sequence (DNA): TGCAGCGTTGTCACCCAAGAGACCCAGTACTTC. Its translation: CSVVTQETQYF.

This chain joins TRBV19 and TRBJ2-7; D may be TRBD1 (5 bases). The V end was cut by 11 bases, the J end by 3 bases, with 17 bases between. Germline V gives CDR1 LNHDA, CDR2 SQIVND (reference sequence). The CDR3 runs to 13 residues. CDR3 sequence (DNA): TGTGCCTGCGCCAGACAGCCGAACTACGAGCAGTACTTC. As protein: CACARQPNYEQYF.

This clone was seen only once. This chain joins TRBV4-1 and TRBJ1-1; D is unclear. Trimming removed 2 bases from V and 6 bases from J, with 13 bases in between. This CDR3 is 14 amino acids long. Per germline, CDR1 MGHRA and CDR2 YSYEKL. CDR3 loop: CASSQIRVAAEAFF. The CDR3 region has the DNA TGCGCCAGCAGCCAAATCCGGGTGGCGGCTGAAGCTTTCTTT.